Listed below are T cell receptor beta chains from one sample, sequenced in a study of long-term antiretroviral therapy in people with HIV. Clones were read by immunoSEQ multiplex PCR, and TCRdb kept only the in-frame ones, dropping some. This repertoire shows 15,000 to 20,000 clones, roughly 80% found once; its top ten account for around 19%. The specimen comprised unsorted PBMCs, sampled just before starting antiretroviral therapy. The source of these receptors is a man aged 40-50 years with HIV. CDR3s include the opening cysteine and the closing phenylalanine or tryptophan. The D gene is left open where the match is weak. Some rows mark clone size as missing; the rest say once, few, many or name a class of expanded clone.

>.|TRBJ2-7|TRBV7-8|.
CASSFYSPQAEQYF
TGTGCCAGCAGCTTTTACTCTCCCCAGGCCGAGCAGTACTTC
>.|TRBJ1-5|TRBV6-6|TRBD1
CASRLTGGRNQPQHF
TGTGCCAGCAGACTAACAGGGGGAAGAAATCAGCCCCAGCATTTT
>.|TRBJ1-6|TRBV5-1|.
CASSPEQGRSPLHF
TGCGCCAGCAGCCCGGAACAGGGAAGATCACCCCTCCACTTT
>.|TRBJ1-3|TRBV7-2|.
CASSLSLLSGNTIYF
TGTGCCAGCAGCTTAAGTCTGCTCTCTGGAAACACCATATATTTT
>.|TRBJ2-1|TRBV19|.
CASSIVTAYNEQFF
TGTGCCAGTAGTATAGTTACAGCGTACAATGAGCAGTTCTTC
>once|TRBJ2-7|TRBV6-1|.
CASSEAAYEQYF
TGTGCCAGCAGTGAAGCTGCTTACGAGCAGTACTTC
>.|TRBJ2-7|TRBV6-6|TRBD2
CASSSTSGGLYEQYF
TGTGCCAGCAGTTCGACTAGCGGGGGCCTCTACGAGCAGTACTTC
>.|TRBJ2-1|TRBV16|.
CASSHPGLPRNEQFF
TGTGCCAGCAGCCACCCGGGACTCCCTAGGAATGAGCAGTTCTTC
>.|TRBJ1-1|TRBV6-5|.
CASRPRDDTEAFF
TGTGCCAGCAGACCGAGGGATGACACTGAAGCTTTCTTT
>.|TRBJ2-7|TRBV21-1|.
CASSSVWVRSYEQYF
TGTGCCAGCAGCTCCGTGTGGGTTCGGTCCTACGAGCAGTACTTC
>.|TRBJ2-3|TRBV5-1|.
CASSLEFGNSYTDTQYF
TGCGCCAGCAGCTTGGAATTCGGGAATAGCTACACAGATACGCAGTATTTT
>few|TRBJ1-5|TRBV2|.
CASRLQVTQPQHF
TGTGCCAGCAGACTCCAGGTTACTCAGCCCCAGCATTTT
>few|TRBJ2-2|TRBV5-1|TRBD2
CASSLYAGAGTGELFF
TGCGCCAGCAGCTTGTATGCGGGAGCGGGCACCGGGGAGCTGTTTTTT
>medium-sized|TRBJ1-1|TRBV29-1|.
CSIKTGNTEAFF
TGCAGCATTAAAACAGGAAACACTGAAGCTTTCTTT
>.|TRBJ2-3|TRBV30|.
CAYHGLGLSTDTQYF
TGTGCCTACCACGGGCTCGGGTTAAGCACAGATACGCAGTATTTT
>.|TRBJ1-1|TRBV4-1|TRBD1
CASSPGQGFITEAFF
TGCGCCAGCAGCCCAGGACAGGGTTTTATCACTGAAGCTTTCTTT
>.|TRBJ1-1|TRBV19|.
CATAGSTEAFF
TGTGCCACCGCGGGGAGTACTGAAGCTTTCTTT
>.|TRBJ2-1|TRBV5-1|.
CASSLLGASYNEQFF
TGCGCCAGCAGCTTGCTCGGGGCATCCTACAATGAGCAGTTCTTC
>few|TRBJ1-5|TRBV4-1|.
CASSQTRNQPQHF
TGCGCCAGCAGCCAAACAAGGAATCAGCCCCAGCATTTT
>few|TRBJ1-5|TRBV2|TRBD1
CASSETGESNQPQHF
TGTGCCAGCAGTGAAACAGGGGAAAGCAATCAGCCCCAGCATTTT
>.|TRBJ2-5|TRBV7-9|.
CASSLSGVGTQYF
TGTGCCAGCAGCTTATCTGGAGTCGGGACCCAGTACTTC
>.|TRBJ1-5|TRBV30|.
CAWSGPPGDQPQHF
TGTGCCTGGAGTGGCCCCCCCGGGGATCAGCCCCAGCATTTT
>.|TRBJ2-7|TRBV5-1|.
CASSLGTGAYEQYF
TGCGCCAGCAGCTTGGGGACGGGAGCATACGAGCAGTACTTC
>few|TRBJ1-1|TRBV18|.
CASSPDSSEAFF
TGTGCCAGCTCACCAGATTCCAGTGAAGCTTTCTTT
>.|TRBJ1-4|TRBV13|TRBD1
CASSWQTGGGEKLFF
TGTGCCAGCAGCTGGCAGACAGGGGGCGGTGAAAAACTGTTTTTT
>.|TRBJ1-1|TRBV18|.
CASSPPRDGNTEAFF
TGTGCCAGCTCACCACCCCGGGACGGGAACACTGAAGCTTTCTTT
>.|TRBJ2-1|TRBV2|TRBD1
CASSADRGPYNEQFF
TGTGCCAGCAGTGCGGACAGGGGGCCTTACAATGAGCAGTTCTTC
>.|TRBJ2-7|TRBV29-1|.
CSVEEQNKGGAPYEQYF
TGCAGCGTTGAAGAACAAAATAAGGGGGGGGCACCCTACGAGCAGTACTTC
>.|TRBJ1-2|TRBV5-1|.
CASSLASGIYGYTF
TGCGCCAGCAGCTTGGCCTCCGGGATCTATGGCTACACCTTC
>.|TRBJ1-6|TRBV25-1|TRBD1
CASSEISDRGRNSPLHF
TGTGCCAGCAGTGAAATTTCGGACAGGGGGCGGAATTCACCCCTCCACTTT
>.|TRBJ2-3|TRBV9|TRBD2
CASSVDLGGPTDTQYF
TGTGCCAGCAGCGTAGACCTGGGAGGGCCAACAGATACGCAGTATTTT
>.|TRBJ1-1|TRBV11-2|.
CASSPLPGGGFSEAFF
TGTGCCAGCAGCCCCCTCCCGGGGGGAGGGTTCAGTGAAGCTTTCTTT
>medium-sized|TRBJ1-1|TRBV27|.
CATIGSTEAFF
TGTGCCACCATCGGTAGCACTGAAGCTTTCTTT
>.|TRBJ1-2|TRBV29-1|.
CSVEIQPSNYGYTF
TGCAGCGTTGAAATACAGCCGTCTAACTATGGCTACACCTTC
>few|TRBJ1-2|TRBV6-5|.
CASSSGRGSYGYTF
TGTGCCAGCAGTTCGGGGCGGGGGAGCTATGGCTACACCTTC
>.|TRBJ2-7|TRBV10-3|TRBD2
CAISERAGDDEQYF
TGTGCCATCAGTGAGAGAGCGGGAGACGACGAGCAGTACTTC
>.|TRBJ1-1|TRBV15|.
CATRPMIGAMNTEAFF
TGTGCCACCAGACCGATGATAGGGGCCATGAACACTGAAGCTTTCTTT
>few|TRBJ1-2|TRBV18|TRBD1
CASSPTWTGNYGYTF
TGTGCCAGCTCACCAACTTGGACAGGGAACTATGGCTACACCTTC
>.|TRBJ1-2|TRBV9|.
CASSGGEYGYTF
TGTGCCAGCAGCGGGGGGGAATATGGCTACACCTTC
>.|TRBJ2-5|TRBV13|TRBD2
CASSQGLAGGPEETQYF
TGTGCCAGCAGCCAGGGACTAGCGGGAGGGCCTGAGGAGACCCAGTACTTC
>few|TRBJ2-2|TRBV19|.
CASSIDPGELFF
TGTGCCAGTAGTATAGATCCCGGGGAGCTGTTTTTT
>.|TRBJ2-1|TRBV7-8|.
CASSLGASSGYNEQFF
TGTGCCAGCAGCTTAGGCGCCAGCAGCGGCTACAATGAGCAGTTCTTC
>.|TRBJ2-7|TRBV28|.
CASSQGSYEQYF
TGTGCCAGCAGCCAGGGGAGCTACGAGCAGTACTTC
>.|TRBJ2-2|TRBV5-5|.
CASSWDWVDTGELFF
TGTGCCAGCAGCTGGGACTGGGTCGACACCGGGGAGCTGTTTTTT
>.|TRBJ2-1|TRBV27|.
CASSAGSSYNEQFF
TGTGCCAGCAGTGCGGGAAGCTCCTACAATGAGCAGTTCTTC
>.|TRBJ2-7|TRBV6-6|.
CASSYSKGSGEQYF
TGTGCCAGCAGTTACTCGAAAGGGAGCGGCGAGCAGTACTTC
>.|TRBJ2-3|TRBV6-6|TRBD2
CASSYGTGGPWDTQYF
TGTGCCAGCAGTTACGGGACGGGGGGGCCTTGGGATACGCAGTATTTT
>few|TRBJ2-4|TRBV10-1|TRBD1
CASRGGAIQYF
TGCGCCAGCAGAGGGGGCGCCATTCAGTACTTC
>.|TRBJ2-7|TRBV21-1|.
CASSNPRTSGIAYEQYF
TGTGCCAGCAGCAATCCGCGGACCAGCGGGATCGCCTACGAGCAGTACTTC
>.|TRBJ2-1|TRBV18|TRBD2
CASSPGLAGGQVGEQFF
TGTGCCAGCTCACCGGGACTAGCGGGAGGGCAGGTCGGAGAGCAGTTCTTC
>.|TRBJ1-2|TRBV5-6|.
CASSLGGRRQEDYGYTF
TGTGCCAGCAGCTTGGGAGGAAGACGTCAGGAGGATTATGGCTACACCTTC
>few|TRBJ1-2|TRBV19|TRBD1
CASSTGQGNGYTF
TGTGCCAGTAGTACGGGACAGGGAAATGGCTACACCTTC
>.|TRBJ1-1|TRBV6-1|.
CASSEAGVGNTEAFF
TGTGCCAGCAGTGAAGCTGGAGTTGGGAACACTGAAGCTTTCTTT
>.|TRBJ2-3|TRBV25-1|.
CASSEDFLSDTQYF
TGTGCCAGCAGTGAAGACTTCTTATCAGATACGCAGTATTTT
>.|TRBJ2-6|TRBV5-8|TRBD2
CATRRGEISGANVLTF
TGTGCCACCCGTCGGGGGGAGATCTCTGGGGCCAACGTCCTGACTTTC
>.|TRBJ2-7|TRBV6-5|TRBD1
CASSPYRGEDEQYF
TGTGCCAGCAGTCCCTACAGGGGTGAAGACGAGCAGTACTTC
>.|TRBJ2-2|TRBV5-1|TRBD1
CASSLLGQGAITGELFF
TGCGCCAGCAGCTTGCTCGGACAGGGGGCGATTACCGGGGAGCTGTTTTTT
>.|TRBJ2-3|TRBV5-4|TRBD1
CASSLQGADTQYF
TGTGCCAGCAGCCTACAGGGGGCCGATACGCAGTATTTT
>.|TRBJ2-7|TRBV10-2|.
CASSDIRTVFPYEQYF
TGCGCCAGCAGTGACATAAGGACAGTCTTTCCCTACGAGCAGTACTTC